This record covers a single T cell receptor beta chain. Use of 60 Vbeta and 13 Jbeta primers characterized the PCR. Sequenced by immunoSEQ multiplex PCR; TCRdb stores in-frame clones only, minus some. The sample lists around 230,000 clones, roughly 81% occurring once. This sample is part of a study of cytomegalovirus exposure and HLA in healthy donors. The TCR comes from a girl aged 2-10 years in good health and CMV-seronegative. Specimen: PBMCs.

CDR3 region: CASSWGDRATEAFF. The CDR3, as DNA: TGTGCCAGCAGCTGGGGGGACAGGGCCACTGAAGCTTTCTTT. The chain joins TRBV5-4 to TRBJ1-1, with 9 bases aligning to TRBD1. This CDR3 is built from 14 residues. CDR1 is SGHNT and CDR2 is YYREEE in the germline V gene (reference sequence). The junction had 4 bases not matched to a gene; V was cut back by 3 bases and J by 4 bases. The complete variable domain, with remaining parts taken from reference TRBV5-4 and TRBJ1-1, reads ETGVTQSPTHLIKTRGQQVTLRCSSQSGHNTVSWYQQALGQGPQFIFQYYREEENGRGNFPPRFSGLQFPNYSSELNVNALELDDSALYLCASSWGDRATEAFFGQGTRLTVV.